This is a list of T cell receptor beta chains from one sample in a study of shared clonotypes between healthy human individuals. Measured with immunoSEQ multiplex PCR; TCRdb has only the in-frame clones, and not every one. The table has about 2.4 million clones, more than 85% seen once; the top ten hold approximately 0.35%. Sequencing used naive CD4+ T cells from PBMCs. Source of these receptors: a man aged 18 to 30 in good health. Some clones in this sample may be carry-over from other donors' samples. Both conserved end residues are part of each CDR3. Each record gives: CDR3 protein, J gene, V gene.

CDR3 protein: CASSTGGYSGYTF; J gene: TRBJ1-2; V gene: TRBV6-6
CDR3 protein: CASSPGQAFGEKLFF; J gene: TRBJ1-4; V gene: TRBV5-1
CDR3 protein: CASSLGEAQPQHF; J gene: TRBJ1-5; V gene: TRBV28
CDR3 protein: CASSLTEIAFQGPNTEAFF; J gene: TRBJ1-1; V gene: TRBV7-9
CDR3 protein: CASSSWNLKYEQYF; J gene: TRBJ2-7; V gene: TRBV6-6
CDR3 protein: CASTQGTTPYGYTF; J gene: TRBJ1-2; V gene: TRBV19
CDR3 protein: CASSLWQNTEAFF; J gene: TRBJ1-1; V gene: TRBV5-6
CDR3 protein: CSVRASQNTGELFF; J gene: TRBJ2-2; V gene: TRBV29-1
CDR3 protein: CAISEQWTGNQPQHF; J gene: TRBJ1-5; V gene: TRBV10-3
CDR3 protein: CASSEQGRRAFF; J gene: TRBJ1-1; V gene: TRBV6-5
CDR3 protein: CASSVVDRGLGAGYTF; J gene: TRBJ1-2; V gene: TRBV9
CDR3 protein: CASSDSLGLAGGSSYNEQFF; J gene: TRBJ2-1; V gene: TRBV6-4
CDR3 protein: CASSRDHRLYEQYF; J gene: TRBJ2-7; V gene: TRBV5-1
CDR3 protein: CASEVEGAAEAFF; J gene: TRBJ1-1; V gene: TRBV2
CDR3 protein: CASSFGLALGDTGELFF; J gene: TRBJ2-2; V gene: TRBV27
CDR3 protein: CASKGTLHQPQHF; J gene: TRBJ1-5; V gene: TRBV19
CDR3 protein: CASSIRHRIGDYEQYF; J gene: TRBJ2-7; V gene: TRBV19
CDR3 protein: CASTPGYLAGEADTQYF; J gene: TRBJ2-3; V gene: TRBV7-9
CDR3 protein: CASSFSQGGYEQYF; J gene: TRBJ2-7; V gene: TRBV27
CDR3 protein: CASSMGTGLDTIYF; J gene: TRBJ1-3; V gene: TRBV5-1
CDR3 protein: CASSDTGTRRGGSNQPQHF; J gene: TRBJ1-5; V gene: TRBV2
CDR3 protein: CASSPANGGYTF; J gene: TRBJ1-2; V gene: TRBV28
CDR3 protein: CASSSRPGFNEKLFF; J gene: TRBJ1-4; V gene: TRBV27
CDR3 protein: CASSLAGSGANVLTF; J gene: TRBJ2-6; V gene: TRBV7-2
CDR3 protein: CASGGAGATDTQYF; J gene: TRBJ2-3; V gene: TRBV5-1
CDR3 protein: CASSGPQKPQHF; J gene: TRBJ1-5; V gene: TRBV28
CDR3 protein: CAWSPLAGRSYNEQFF; J gene: TRBJ2-1; V gene: TRBV30
CDR3 protein: CASSFGTSELTDTQYF; J gene: TRBJ2-3; V gene: TRBV7-3
CDR3 protein: CASSVVSAALYNEQFF; J gene: TRBJ2-1; V gene: TRBV9
CDR3 protein: CASSPQATGGTQYF; J gene: TRBJ2-3; V gene: TRBV5-1
CDR3 protein: CASARDGSATNEKLFF; J gene: TRBJ1-4; V gene: TRBV6-6
CDR3 protein: CASSGTSTGTSYNEQFF; J gene: TRBJ2-1; V gene: TRBV6-1
CDR3 protein: CASRQVRGSGDTGELFF; J gene: TRBJ2-2; V gene: TRBV5-1
CDR3 protein: CASQTPGRTGELFF; J gene: TRBJ2-2; V gene: TRBV2
CDR3 protein: CASSRRVRLAGMSYNEQFF; J gene: TRBJ2-1; V gene: TRBV7-8
CDR3 protein: CASSSLQTGINYGYTF; J gene: TRBJ1-2; V gene: TRBV27
CDR3 protein: CASSLGGDYEQYF; J gene: TRBJ2-7; V gene: TRBV5-4
CDR3 protein: CASSELAGGGLFF; J gene: TRBJ2-1; V gene: TRBV6-1
CDR3 protein: CASSLAQETQYF; J gene: TRBJ2-5; V gene: TRBV5-1
CDR3 protein: CASSSGTGGVVNTEAFF; J gene: TRBJ1-1; V gene: TRBV5-1
CDR3 protein: CASTKLAGDEQFF; J gene: TRBJ2-1; V gene: TRBV2
CDR3 protein: CASSFPGQGKETQYF; J gene: TRBJ2-5; V gene: TRBV28
CDR3 protein: CASSPPAASTVYGYTF; J gene: TRBJ1-2; V gene: TRBV18
CDR3 protein: CASSPTGQDNQPQHF; J gene: TRBJ1-5; V gene: TRBV5-1
CDR3 protein: CAITTAGLSGNTIYF; J gene: TRBJ1-3; V gene: TRBV28
CDR3 protein: CASSLVVAGDYEQYF; J gene: TRBJ2-7; V gene: TRBV5-1
CDR3 protein: CASSLSGEREQFF; J gene: TRBJ2-1; V gene: TRBV5-1